This T cell receptor beta chain is from a study of identical twins. The CDR3 is 14 residues long. CDR1 and CDR2 (germline): SGHTA, FQGNSA. V dropped 1 base and J dropped 0 bases, with 4 bases sitting between them. This clonotype has only a few counts. MiXCR was run by TCRdb on the 5' RACE reads, yielding one entry per CDR3 protein. The table has some 900,000 distinct CDR3 sequences, about 12% seen once. These same records also appear under a second study, on yellow fever vaccine responses in identical twins.

Sequencing was carried out using PBMCs. The source is a woman aged 18-29 years in good health. This chain links TRBV7-2 with TRBJ1-3; D not resolved. The CDR3 sequence: CASSLESSGNTIYF. The CDR3 DNA sequence: TGTGCCAGCAGCTTAGAGTCCTCTGGAAACACCATATATTTT.